Shown below are 3 T cell receptor beta chains from a single sample sequenced in a study of blood T cell repertoires in COVID-19. Profiled with immunoSEQ multiplex PCR; TCRdb holds only in-frame clones, not every one. The data hold about 260,000 clones, with around 87% observed a single time. Sequencing was done on a sample of peripheral blood. All receptors derive from a woman aged 40-49 years who had recovered from COVID-19.

This clone was observed a few times. J is TRBJ2-4 and V is TRBV7-2; 9 bases fit TRBD2. This CDR3 has 17 amino acids. Trimming at V came to 1 base and at J to 4 bases, leaving 8 bases not matched to a gene. CDR1 and CDR2 from the germline V gene are SGHTA and FQGNSA. In nucleotides, the CDR3 is TGTGCCAGCAGCTTAGTAAGCGGGGGGTTCGGAAAAAACATTCAGTACTTC. It is translated as CASSLVSGGFGKNIQYF.

The V gene is TRBV2, the J gene TRBJ1-2, with TRBD1 matching 7 bases. The CDR3 covers 14 residues. Germline V lookup: CDR1 SNHLY, CDR2 FYNNEI. V lost 6 bases and J lost 4; bases outside the gene matches: 8. The CDR3 loop is CASRPQGIRYGYTF. CDR3 DNA: TGTGCCAGCAGACCACAGGGGATTCGCTATGGCTACACCTTC.

The table lists this clone with a count of one. V and J are TRBV9 and TRBJ2-5; a possible D gene is TRBD1 (7 bases). This CDR3 is 15 amino acids long. Germline V gene data show CDR1 as SGDLS and CDR2 as YYNGEE. The V end lost 4 bases, the J end lost 4 bases, and 17 bases lay between the germline ends. The CDR3 loop reads CASSPQGGSPETQYF. The CDR3 DNA follows: TGTGCCAGCAGCCCTCAGGGGGGTAGCCCAGAGACCCAGTACTTC.